This T cell receptor beta chain was recorded in a study of cytomegalovirus exposure and HLA in healthy donors (dated 2017 in TCRdb). Turning to the overall study: According to an earlier analysis of several hundred of the donors, about 180 million T cells yielded roughly 110 million unique TCR beta sequences and 250 to 350 Gb of sequence data. An early release that covered some 640 HLA-typed donors contained approximately 320 gigabases of sequencing data and about 93 million unique TCR sequences. Of the roughly 400 genotyped donors, about 80% fell in the genetic ancestry cluster associated with self-reported Caucasian donors. The study aimed to test whether cataloging public T cell receptors could reveal signatures of past pathogen exposure. Using immunosequencing, the study profiled T cell repertoires from roughly 650 subjects and related those repertoires to cytomegalovirus serostatus. Besides the first cohort of approximately 710 subjects, a separate validation cohort made up of 120 different subjects was used. The study combined high-throughput TCR immunosequencing, statistical association of individual TCRs with disease status, and machine learning to predict cytomegalovirus infection status. A later analysis re-examined previously published TCR beta repertoires from roughly 720 donors and added high-resolution HLA genotyping to investigate patterns of TCR occurrence. In the later analysis, no new phenotypic data were used to find candidate immune exposures; instead, reliance was placed on TCR beta sequences and their occurrence across donors. An earlier analysis of roughly 580 of the donors used high-throughput TCR beta sequencing to judge whether each TCR beta V gene segment behaved as functional or pseudogenic. Donor age, sex, ethnicity and CMV serostatus were collected together with the repertoire data. In a later genetic analysis, genome-wide SNP genotypes for about 60% of the 666 donors were used, and that subset was treated as a discovery cohort. All discovery cohort repertoires had been generated using a single sequencing platform. HLA typing covered class I and class II loci at four-digit resolution. The number of donors typed differed by locus, with about 620-630 for A, B, C, DRB1 and DQB1, 522 for DQA1, approximately 580 for DPA1, and under 490 for DPB1. Four or five DR-DQ haplotypes were handled as single units for association and clustering because linkage in the cohort was strong. Among 398 genotyped donors of the cohort, an average of around 240,000 unique TCR beta nucleotide sequences were sequenced per donor, around 18% of them non-productive. What the study reported, not specific to this receptor: A group of highly shared sequence variants was considered likely to be a technical artifact of the sequencing pipeline. The cohort was sequenced for TCR beta chains only, and without alpha or paired-chain data the features that could be detected were limited. The authors suggested that the approach could potentially be generalized to other disease states and immunological phenotypes. According to a later genetic analysis, donors in an Asian-associated ancestry cluster had fewer N-insertions in productive TCRs than the roughly 700-donor mean. According to a later analysis, TCR association rates differed among HLA loci, with DRB1 alleles showing the most associated TCRs and HLA-C alleles showing the fewest. In an earlier analysis of roughly 500 of the donors, most TCR beta V segments appeared in productive rearrangements about 90% or about 30% of the time, broadly matching IMGT annotations. Some IMGT-functional V segments, including TRBV6-2 and TRBV6-3, could not be distinguished by the 87-base-pair reads and were therefore excluded. Most TCR sequences were observed very rarely across donors, whereas some public TCRs were present in many individuals. CMV serostatus was the only immune exposure information available for the cohort. A total of 150 or so TCR beta chains were listed by the study as associated with cytomegalovirus. Sequencing depth was assumed to be roughly uniform across donors in the presence/absence analyses, though that assumption may not hold. The earlier analysis of about 600 of the donors excluded approximately 15 rarely observed V segments, including chromosome 9 orphons, because counts were too low. HLA typing was unavailable for some donors at each locus, so association tests used only the typed subset. In a later analysis, about 17,000 TCR beta sequences were associated with specific HLA alleles at a false discovery rate of 0.05. An association between a missense DCLRE1C variant and V-gene and J-gene trimming of TCR beta chains was found in a later genetic analysis and replicated in an independent cohort. Most CMV-associated TCR beta chains appeared to be HLA-restricted in a later analysis, and the HLA associations seemed to be driven largely by CMV exposure. When HLA alleles, especially DR and DQ, strongly co-occurred, attributing TCR associations to individual alleles was difficult. In vitro tests confirmed that a few of the cytomegalovirus-associated TCR beta chains recognize cytomegalovirus antigens. Cytomegalovirus status was reported to be diagnosed by the classifier with high specificity and sensitivity in both the original and validation cohorts. Compared with equally common non-associated chains, HLA-associated TCR beta chains in a later analysis were more clonally expanded and had lower generation probabilities. Several of the top co-occurrence clusters appeared to be linked to parvovirus B19, influenza, CMV and Epstein-Barr virus, according to a later analysis. Correlated functional status among segregating V segments might be attributable to linkage disequilibrium, but an unknown experimental factor could not be ruled out. A further reported finding was that TCR beta sequences accurately predicted the HLA-A and HLA-B alleles for most subjects in the first cohort.

The cohort was made up of roughly 670 healthy bone marrow donors. At the time of sampling, every cohort member was nominally healthy, though immune exposures that went unrecorded were likely present. The donor tested CMV seronegative and was one of the 352 seronegative cohort members. A peripheral blood sample was collected from each donor, and TCR beta sequencing was performed on peripheral blood mononuclear cells. Genomic DNA was extracted from the blood cell samples with the Qiagen DNeasy Blood Extraction Kit. Concerning this clone: Its antigen remains unidentified. Relative to the germline gene, one junction end is altered; a read error may explain this.

Library method: the immunoSEQ multiplex PCR assay. A mixture of 60 forward primers for TCR Vbeta segments and 13 reverse primers for TCR Jbeta segments was used in the multiplex PCR. The CDR3 region of rearranged TCR beta genes was amplified from genomic DNA with a multiplex PCR assay. The Illumina HiSeq System was used to sequence the amplified TCR beta libraries as 87-base-pair reads. The authors' pipeline ran thus. A later analysis tallied about 77 million unique TCR beta chains across the 666 repertoires, and around 10 million of those chains were shared by two or more donors. Raw reads were error-corrected and collapsed into unique sequences with a nearest-neighbor algorithm that merged closely related sequences to remove PCR and sequencing errors. To assign V, D and J gene segments, CDR3 sequences were aligned to IMGT reference sequences. For a sequence to be retained, a match of at least six nucleotides to both a V gene segment and a J gene segment was required. Rearrangements were called productive when the CDR3 lacked stop codons and stayed in frame with V and J; all others were non-productive. Following IMGT convention, CDR3 was defined as the stretch from the second conserved V-encoded cysteine to the conserved J-encoded phenylalanine. In an earlier analysis of approximately 590 of the donors, sequences lacking an unambiguous match to a single V gene segment were excluded. In an earlier analysis of approximately 500 of the donors, a V segment was called functional when productive rearrangements were above 56.7%, and segregating when the standard deviation between donors exceeded 5%. A statistical classification framework was built to diagnose cytomegalovirus status from the catalog of TCR beta chain sequences. In a later analysis, TCR nucleotide sequences were compared against IMGT/GENE-DB human TR gene sequences so that V and J genes could be assigned. In a later analysis, CDR3 sequences and most-parsimonious VDJ recombination scenarios were assigned using the TCRdist pipeline. A later analysis defined each TCR beta chain by its CDR3 amino acid sequence plus V-gene family, and excluded reads lacking a unique V-gene family. As a way to deal with suspected cross-contamination and a sequencing artifact, a later analysis dropped roughly 600 nucleotide sequences that were highly shared and had low generation probability. A later analysis calculated a clonal expansion index for each public chain from normalized within-repertoire ranks of inferred template counts. Generation probabilities in a later analysis came from a VDJ recombination model fitted to out-of-frame rearrangements, and those results were checked against IGoR. Hypergeometric tests were used in a later analysis to score TCR-TCR, TCR-HLA and TCR-CMV co-occurrence, with a repertoire-size bias correction applied to the TCR pairs. A later analysis estimated false discovery rates by permuting HLA or CMV assignments 20 times. In a later analysis, co-occurring TCRs were grouped using DBSCAN, and TCRdist sequence similarity was added for clustering within HLA-allele-positive subsets. Co-occurrence clustering excluded repertoires with fewer than 30,000 or more than 120,000 public chains, plus five with anomalous nucleotide sharing. TCRdb retrieved this table from immuneACCESS and kept in-frame rearrangements only. Not all clones are present; in checked studies, unresolved V genes account for under half, and no reason is known for the remainder. V, J and clone size were drawn from that table, and D and trimming were deduced from the DNA. Here the sample has 130,000 or so clones; 88% occur a single time. The ten largest clones represent 0.4% to 0.55% of the sample.

From the germline V gene (reference sequence), CDR1 is SEHNR and CDR2 is FQNEAQ. The cysteine opens and the phenylalanine closes a CDR3 of 14 amino acids. CDR3 DNA only is kept here, 42 bases in frame from base 1. This clonotype originated in a woman aged 40 to 50 in good health and CMV-seronegative. Sample: PBMCs. In this chain, TRBV7-9 is recombined with TRBJ2-7; TRBD1 matches 8 bases in the middle. The CDR3 region: CSSSALRTGREQYF. The nucleotide sequence reads as follows: TGTTCCAGCAGCGCCCTCCGGACAGGGAGGGAGCAGTACTTC.